The clone carrying this TCR beta chain came up many times. Its specificity is not known. J was trimmed by 10 bases and V by 4 bases; bases with no gene match: 8. The CDR3 is 13 residues long. The germline V gene encodes CDR1 SGHRS and CDR2 YFSETQ. cDNA carried unique molecular identifiers, and a universal primer site was added by template switching. TCRdb called the 5' RACE reads again in MiXCR, with one record for every CDR3 protein. This table has hundreds of thousands of distinct CDR3 sequences, roughly 8.6% appearing once. The data were obtained in a study of identical twins. Study-level findings and limits: Models, which agreed with sharing between unrelated individuals, nonetheless underestimated the out-of-frame TCR alpha sharing seen in monozygotic twins. Twin pairs had excess sharing that was weaker in beta out-of-frame sequences.

The sample also formed part of further work on yellow fever vaccine responses in identical twins.

This sequence was found in a woman aged 18-29 years in good health. The chain joins TRBV5-1 to TRBJ2-1; 7 bases fit TRBD1. Material: memory (CD45RO+) T cells sorted from blood. The CDR3 DNA is TGCGCCAGCAGCCTAGACAGGGCAGGCGAGCAGTTCTTC. Amino acids: CASSLDRAGEQFF.